The 12 T cell receptor beta chains below were found in one sample sequenced in a study. Using its own MiXCR run on the 5' RACE reads, TCRdb lists one record per CDR3 protein. The sample has thousands of distinct CDR3 sequences, roughly 72% seen once. Sequenced sample: memory CD4+ T cells sorted from a lymph node. The subset denotes: memory CD4+ T cells, CD4+CD45RO+CD25-. These receptors all stem from a female donor with breast cancer.

In regard to this clonotype: One end of the junction fails to match germline, which may point to a read error. The V gene is TRBV3-1, the J gene TRBJ2-1; D unclear. The CDR3 covers 11 residues. Germline CDR1 is LGHDT and CDR2 is YNNKEL (reference sequence). CDR3 bases: TGTGCCAGCAGCCACTACAATGAGCAGTCCTTC. Translated: CASSHYNEQSF.

The chain links TRBV7-6 to TRBJ2-1; perhaps TRBD2 as D (5 bases). The CDR3 has 12 residues. The V gene lost 5 bases and the J gene lost 7 bases, with 9 bases spanning the gap. Germline assignment: CDR1 SGHVS and CDR2 FNYEAQ. The chain's CDR3 is CASSQTGNEQFF. DNA for the CDR3: TGTGCCAGCAGCCAGACGGGAAATGAGCAGTTCTTC.

This chain links TRBV5-1 with TRBJ1-2, with D uncertain. In germline, CDR1 is SGHRS, CDR2 YFSETQ. Trimming pared 1 base from V and 4 bases from J, leaving 11 bases between. The CDR3 runs 14 residues. The CDR3 loop reads CASSLQGNAYGYTF. CDR3 sequence (DNA): TGCGCCAGCAGCTTGCAAGGGAATGCCTATGGCTACACCTTC.

The rearrangement uses TRBV2 and TRBJ1-6, with 11 bases aligning to TRBD1. CDR3 length: 15 amino acids. V was pared by 6 bases and J by 9 bases, with 7 bases of the junction left unmatched. Germline V gene sequence: CDR1 SNHLY, CDR2 FYNNEI. DNA of the CDR3: TGTGCCAGCAGAACCGGGACAGGGGGTTTTTCACCCCTCCACTTT. Translating gives CASRTGTGGFSPLHF.

This clonotype was picked up a small number of times. The CDR3 loop is CASSGGRVLNGYTF. For the CDR3, the DNA is TGTGCCAGCAGTGGTGGCAGGGTCCTTAATGGCTACACCTTC. This rearrangement joins TRBV6-1 to TRBJ1-2; a possible D gene is TRBD1 (5 bases). Germline assignment: CDR1 MNHNS and CDR2 SASEGT. The CDR3 spans 14 residues. Trimming stripped 4 bases from V and 6 bases from J, with 15 bases between.

V and J are TRBV7-2 and TRBJ2-7; D may be TRBD1 (6 bases). V dropped 3 bases and J dropped 2 bases, with 14 bases sitting between them. In germline, CDR1 is SGHTA, CDR2 FQGNSA. The CDR3 extends over 15 amino acids. The CDR3 reads CASSLGTIRTYEQYF. The CDR3 nucleotides are TGTGCCAGCAGCTTGGGGACAATCCGGACCTACGAGCAGTACTTC. The full variable domain, completed using reference TRBV7-2 and TRBJ2-7, is GAGVSQSPSNKVTEKGKDVELRCDPISGHTALYWYRQSLGQGLEFLIYFQGNSAPDKSGLPSDRFSAERTGGSVSTLTIQRTQQEDSAVYLCASSLGTIRTYEQYFGPGTRLTVT.

The chain is built from TRBV6-6 and TRBJ2-7; tentatively, D is TRBD1 (5 bases). V was clipped by 3 bases and J by 5 bases, with 11 bases between them. The germline CDR1 and CDR2 sequences are MNHNY and SVGAGI (reference sequence). The CDR3 has 13 residues. CDR3 nucleotides: TGTGCCAGCAGTTATTTGGGGCCCAACGAGCAGTACTTC. Protein sequence: CASSYLGPNEQYF.

V is TRBV20-1 and J is TRBJ2-2; no clear D gene. Trimming took 3 bases from V and 1 from J, leaving 9 bases between them. This CDR3 has 14 amino acids. In germline, CDR1 is DFQATT, CDR2 SNEGSKA (reference sequence). As DNA, the CDR3 is TGCAGTGCTAGGGGTCATCGGAACACCGGGGAGCTGTTTTTT. Translating it yields CSARGHRNTGELFF.

The DNA of the CDR3 is TGTGCCAGCACCCAAAAAGGACGGATCCAAGAGACCCAGTACTTC. This gives the protein CASTQKGRIQETQYF. J is TRBJ2-5 and V is TRBV6-8; D unclear. CDR3 length: 15 amino acids. Germline values: CDR1 MNHGY, CDR2 SAAAGT. V shed 7 bases and J shed 1 base, with 16 bases lying between them.

To note about this clonotype: A much larger clone lies one base from this, so it may be a read error. V is TRBV20-1 and J is TRBJ2-3, with 7 bases lining up with TRBD1. The V segment lost 5 bases and the J segment 3 bases; nucleotides outside the gene matches: 2. The CDR3 is 12 residues long. CDR1 is DFQATT, CDR2 SNEGSKA, per germline (reference sequence). The CDR3 DNA follows: TGCAGTGCTGAGGACAGGACAGATACGCAGTATTTT. Amino acid sequence: CSAEDRTDTQYF.

Notes on this clonotype: At one end the junction does not follow the germline gene, possibly because of a read error. CDR3 coding DNA: TGTGCCGGCAGTTACTCGACCGGGACAGGGACGGAGACCCAGTACTTC. Translation gives CAGSYSTGTGTETQYF. The chain recombines TRBV6-5 with TRBJ2-5, with 9 positions matching TRBD1. This CDR3 contains 16 residues. The V gene's germline CDR1 is MNHEY and CDR2 SVGAGI.

The genes are TRBV5-1 and TRBJ2-1; D is uncertain. Germline loops: CDR1 SGHRS, CDR2 YFSETQ. The CDR3 runs 16 residues. Trimming removed 5 bases at V and 1 base at J, with 16 bases between. CDR3 in amino acids: CASRSQATRSYNEQFF. The CDR3 nucleotides are TGCGCCAGCAGATCCCAGGCAACGAGGTCCTACAATGAGCAGTTCTTC. Together with reference TRBV5-1 and TRBJ2-1, the CDR3 gives the full variable domain: KAGVTQTPRYLIKTRGQQVTLSCSPISGHRSVSWYQQTPGQGLQFLFEYFSETQRNKGNFPGRFSGRQFSNSRSEMNVSTLELGDSALYLCASRSQATRSYNEQFFGPGTRLTVL.